One sample yielded the 27 T cell receptor beta chains listed below, sequenced in a study of blood T cells in healthy people across ages. With a J-beta primer mix and a sample-barcoded 5' primer, a second PCR ran 7 to 11 cycles. One entry per CDR3 protein, called by TCRdb with MiXCR from the 5' RACE reads. This sample has under 1,000,000 distinct CDR3 sequences; under 40% occur once, and the top ten carry 13%. Material for sequencing was blood. The receptors come from a man aged 18 to 35 in good health.

This chain joins TRBV6-6 and TRBJ1-5; tentative D call: TRBD1 (6 bases). Trimming removed 7 bases at V and 0 bases at J, with 16 bases between. Germline-derived CDR1 and CDR2 are MNHNY and SVGAGI (reference sequence). CDR3 length: 16 residues. The CDR3 sequence: CASTKGEITSNQPQHF. The CDR3 coding sequence is TGTGCCAGCACCAAGGGGGAGATAACTAGCAATCAGCCCCAGCATTTT.

This clonotype occurred a few times. The CDR3 DNA is TGCGCCAGCAGCTTTGGGCAGGGAGGTAATGAAAAACTGTTTTTT. This encodes CASSFGQGGNEKLFF. This chain joins TRBV5-1 and TRBJ1-4, with D perhaps matching TRBD1 (5 bases). The V and J ends lost 2 bases and 4 bases respectively, with 12 bases between them. The length of the CDR3 is 15 residues. From germline, CDR1 is SGHRS and CDR2 YFSETQ.

This clonotype turned up a few times. V and J are TRBV7-2 and TRBJ2-7; D gene ambiguous. The CDR3 is 15 residues long. The ends were cut back, 1 base at V and 6 bases at J, with 16 bases in the middle. CDR1 SGHTA and CDR2 FQGNSA come from the germline V gene. This CDR3 reads CASSLVPLRIGEQYF. CDR3 bases: TGTGCCAGCAGCTTAGTACCCCTACGGATAGGCGAGCAGTACTTC.

The chain joins TRBV6-6 to TRBJ1-1; D call uncertain. Germline-derived CDR1 and CDR2 are MNHNY and SVGAGI (reference sequence). V gave up 3 bases and J gave up 5 bases, with 13 bases separating them. The CDR3 totals 14 residues. The DNA for the CDR3 is TGTGCCAGCAGTTATAACCCCGAGGGAACTGAAGCTTTCTTT. Translating it yields CASSYNPEGTEAFF.

The chain joins TRBV6-6 to TRBJ2-7; a weak D match, TRBD1 (6 bases). This CDR3 spans 16 amino acids. Germline V gene lookup returns CDR1 MNHNY and CDR2 SVGAGI (reference sequence). Deletions cut 8 bases from V and 4 bases from J, with 24 bases between. The CDR3: CASFLGGQAERYEQYF. The CDR3 DNA reads as TGTGCCAGCTTTCTAGGGGGTCAGGCCGAGAGGTACGAGCAGTACTTC.

This clonotype was recorded a few times. The chain joins TRBV5-1 to TRBJ1-4, with D hard to call. Trimming pared 3 bases from V and 4 bases from J, leaving 13 bases between. CDR1 and CDR2 (germline): SGHRS, YFSETQ. The CDR3 has 15 amino acids. The CDR3 nucleotides read TGCGCCAGCAGCTGGGGTCGGAATAATAATGAAAAACTGTTTTTT. This sequence encodes CASSWGRNNNEKLFF. Full variable domain (remainder filled in from reference TRBV5-1 and TRBJ1-4): KAGVTQTPRYLIKTRGQQVTLSCSPISGHRSVSWYQQTPGQGLQFLFEYFSETQRNKGNFPGRFSGRQFSNSRSEMNVSTLELGDSALYLCASSWGRNNNEKLFFGSGTQLSVL.

Many counts were recorded for this clonotype. This chain joins TRBV5-1 and TRBJ2-7; D unresolved. Germline values: CDR1 SGHRS, CDR2 YFSETQ. This CDR3 region has 16 residues. V lost 0 bases, J lost 1 base, and 14 bases lay in between. DNA for the CDR3: TGCGCCAGCAGCTTGGCCGTTGGACGGGCATCCTACGAGCAGTACTTC. Translated: CASSLAVGRASYEQYF. The whole variable domain, remainder taken from reference TRBV5-1 and TRBJ2-7, is KAGVTQTPRYLIKTRGQQVTLSCSPISGHRSVSWYQQTPGQGLQFLFEYFSETQRNKGNFPGRFSGRQFSNSRSEMNVSTLELGDSALYLCASSLAVGRASYEQYFGPGTRLTVT.

This clonotype is a singleton in its sample. The chain has TRBV12-3 or TRBV12-4 and TRBJ2-3, with 9 bases that match TRBD1. Losses at the gene ends were 1 base for V and 5 bases for J; bases not matched to a gene: 4. The CDR3 spans 15 residues. The CDR3: CASSLGNRGRDTQYF. DNA for the CDR3: TGTGCCAGCAGTTTAGGTAACAGGGGGCGAGATACGCAGTATTTT.

On this clonotype: A read error may produce the germline difference seen at one junction end. This chain joins TRBV12-3 or TRBV12-4 and TRBJ2-7, with unresolved D. This CDR3 has 12 residues. The CDR3 loop is CANNPYGVAQYF. The CDR3 nucleotides are TGCGCCAACAACCCTTACGGAGTCGCGCAGTACTTC.

This clonotype was observed at least ten times. The chain is built from TRBV7-2 and TRBJ2-1; possibly TRBD1 for D (6 bases). CDR3 length: 17 residues. Trimming removed 1 base from V and 6 bases from J, with 19 bases in between. The germline CDR1 and CDR2 sequences are SGHTA and FQGNSA. In nucleotides, the CDR3 is TGTGCCAGCAGCTTAGGTACAGGGAGATTATCGGGCAATGAGCAGTTCTTC. This codes for CASSLGTGRLSGNEQFF. The entire variable domain, with the rest obtained from reference TRBV7-2 and TRBJ2-1, is as follows: GAGVSQSPSNKVTEKGKDVELRCDPISGHTALYWYRQSLGQGLEFLIYFQGNSAPDKSGLPSDRFSAERTGGSVSTLTIQRTQQEDSAVYLCASSLGTGRLSGNEQFFGPGTRLTVL.

As regards this clonotype: A much larger clonotype is one base distant, so this may be a read error. This chain joins TRBV7-9 and TRBJ1-2; D unresolved. The CDR3 sequence is 14 residues long. Trimming removed 5 bases at V and 6 bases at J, with 16 bases between. CDR1 SEHNR and CDR2 FQNEAQ come from the germline V gene (reference sequence). CDR3: CASSPALTGHGYTF. The CDR3 region has the DNA TGTGCCAGCAGCCCAGCGCTGACTGGCCATGGCTACACCTTC. The whole variable domain, filled in from reference TRBV7-9 and TRBJ1-2, reads DTGVSQNPRHKITKRGQNVTFRCDPISEHNRLYWYRQTLGQGPEFLTYFQNEAQLEKSRLLSDRFSAERPKGSFSTLEIQRTEQGDSAMYLCASSPALTGHGYTFGSGTRLTVV.

The gene calls are TRBV27 and TRBJ2-7, with 8 bases matching TRBD2. The V segment lost 4 bases and the J segment 10 bases; nucleotides outside the gene matches: 9. Germline CDR1 MNHEY, CDR2 SMNVEV (reference sequence). The CDR3 sequence is 13 residues long. For the CDR3, the DNA is TGTGCCAGCAGTTCGGGCGGGGGGTCGGGCCAGTACTTC. Its translation: CASSSGGGSGQYF.

The chain joins TRBV7-9 to TRBJ2-3; 7 bases fit TRBD1. V lost 5 bases to trimming and J lost 5 bases; unmatched junction nucleotides: 7. The germline CDR1 and CDR2 sequences are SEHNR and FQNEAQ (reference sequence). The CDR3 is made up of 14 amino acids. The CDR3 spells CASSPETGKDTQYF. DNA of the CDR3: TGTGCCAGCAGCCCCGAGACAGGGAAAGATACGCAGTATTTT.

This clonotype appeared many times. This chain connects TRBV4-3 to TRBJ2-3; 12 bases line up with TRBD2. V shed 3 bases, J shed 0 bases, and the junction held 1 base outside the gene matches. The CDR3 is made up of 16 amino acids. Per germline, CDR1 LGHNA and CDR2 YSLEER. For the CDR3, the DNA is TGCGCCAGCAGCCATCTAGCGGGGGGGAGCACAGATACGCAGTATTTT. Translating it yields CASSHLAGGSTDTQYF.

The CDR3 reads CASTDRDRVFGVGYNEQYF. CDR3 nucleotides: TGTGCCAGCACAGACCGGGACAGGGTGTTCGGGGTAGGTTACAATGAGCAGTACTTC. The rearrangement uses TRBV7-2 and TRBJ2-5; 9 bases agree with TRBD1. Trimming removed 7 bases from V and 11 bases from J; junction bases left unmatched: 29. CDR1 is SGHTA, CDR2 FQGNSA, per germline. The CDR3 length is 19 residues.

The CDR3 DNA follows: TGCAGTGCTCCTCCCCAGGGCTGGCAAGAGACCCAGTTCTTC. This gives the protein CSAPPQGWQETQFF. The gene calls are TRBV20-1 and TRBJ2-1, with D maybe TRBD1 (5 bases). V gave up 5 bases and J gave up 13 bases, with 24 bases separating them. CDR3 length equals 14 residues. Germline assignment: CDR1 DFQATT and CDR2 SNEGSKA (reference sequence).

The chain uses TRBV7-9 and TRBJ2-7, with D hard to call. Germline CDR1 reads SEHNR; CDR2 reads FQNEAQ (reference sequence). Trimming stripped 5 bases from V and 2 bases from J, with 19 bases between. This CDR3 is 16 amino acids long. The CDR3 region has the DNA TGTGCCAGCAGCAATCAAAGACCCGAGTTTCCCTACGAGCAGTACTTC. This sequence encodes CASSNQRPEFPYEQYF.

As regards this clonotype: A much larger clone differs by one base, so this may be a read error. This chain connects TRBV10-3 to TRBJ2-1, with D perhaps being TRBD1 or TRBD2 (5 bases each). The DNA end is a closer match to TRBJ2-7, so the J assignment may be wrong. CDR1 ENHRY and CDR2 SYGVKD come from the germline V gene. The CDR3 is 10 amino acids. This CDR3 reads CAGGDNEQYF. The DNA for the CDR3 is TGTGCCGGGGGTGATAATGAGCAGTACTTC.

The CDR3 DNA reads TGTGCCAGCAGCTCCGGACCGAACATCCTCCAAGAGACCCAGTACTTC. Translated: CASSSGPNILQETQYF. The chain recombines TRBV7-2 with TRBJ2-5; no reliable D call. Germline-derived CDR1 and CDR2 are SGHTA and FQGNSA. Trimming removed 4 bases at V and 1 base at J, with 16 bases between. The CDR3 extends over 16 amino acids.

In the case of this clonotype: A single base separates this from a much larger clone, so it may be a read error. V is TRBV4-2 and J is TRBJ2-3; D might be TRBD2 (5 bases). The CDR3 length is 16 residues. V was clipped by 1 base and J by 0 bases, with 11 bases between them. Germline CDR1 LGHNA, CDR2 YNFKEQ. DNA for the CDR3: TGTGCCAGCAGCCAAGTTAGAGGGATCAGCACAGATACGCAGTATTTT. Translating gives CASSQVRGISTDTQYF.

This clonotype came up many times. This sequence joins TRBV7-9 and TRBJ2-3; maybe TRBD2 (6 bases). The CDR3 consists of 15 residues. Deletions cut 1 base from V and 1 base from J, with 9 bases between. The germline CDR1 and CDR2 sequences are SEHNR and FQNEAQ (reference sequence). In DNA form, the CDR3 reads TGTGCCAGCAGCTTAGGGGGGGTTGGCACAGATACGCAGTATTTT. Protein: CASSLGGVGTDTQYF.

This chain connects TRBV10-3 to TRBJ1-1; D is ambiguous. This CDR3 is 13 amino acids long. Germline CDR1 ENHRY, CDR2 SYGVKD. The V end lost 10 bases, the J end lost 1 base, and 13 bases lay between the germline ends. For the CDR3, the DNA is TGTGCCACCATCCTAACGGGGAACACTGAAGCTTTCTTT. This sequence encodes CATILTGNTEAFF.

In its sample, this clonotype was seen a few times. This rearrangement joins TRBV4-3 to TRBJ2-5; D perhaps matches TRBD2 (7 bases). The CDR3 contains 13 residues. CDR1 LGHNA and CDR2 YSLEER come from the germline V gene. Trimming stripped 5 bases from V and 3 bases from J, with 10 bases between. The CDR3 nucleotides are TGCGCCAGCAGCGGGGGGGCAAAAGAGACCCAGTACTTC. It codes for CASSGGAKETQYF.

This clonotype was counted at least ten times. V usage is TRBV5-1 and J usage is TRBJ2-7; D is ambiguous. The CDR3 runs 13 residues. Trimming removed 0 bases at V and 6 bases at J, with 10 bases between. Per the germline V gene, CDR1 is SGHRS and CDR2 is YFSETQ. The DNA of the CDR3 is TGCGCCAGCAGCTTGGAGGGTTTCGGCGAGCAGTACTTC. Its protein product is CASSLEGFGEQYF.

This clonotype was seen only a few times. V usage is TRBV4-1 and J usage is TRBJ1-5; 7 bases fit TRBD1. Germline CDR1 is MGHRA and CDR2 is YSYEKL. This CDR3 contains 13 residues. The ends lost 3 bases at V and 6 bases at J; junction bases unmatched: 2. The CDR3 bases are TGCGCCAGCAGCCAGTACAGGGGTCAGCCCCAGCATTTT. Protein sequence: CASSQYRGQPQHF.

The V call is TRBV12-3 or TRBV12-4, the J call TRBJ2-1; 7 bases are a match to TRBD2. V trimming: 5 bases; J trimming: 8 bases; junction bases outside the gene matches: 3. This CDR3 has 12 amino acids. The CDR3 here is CASSGLGDEQFF. CDR3 DNA: TGTGCCAGCAGTGGACTAGGGGATGAGCAGTTCTTC.

This chain links TRBV10-3 with TRBJ1-3, with 7 bases lining up with TRBD1. The ends lost 1 base at V and 0 bases at J; junction bases unmatched: 6. CDR3 length: 17 residues. From germline, CDR1 is ENHRY and CDR2 SYGVKD. CDR3 protein: CAISEWNRGHSGNTIYF. The CDR3 DNA reads as TGTGCCATCAGTGAGTGGAACAGGGGCCACTCTGGAAACACCATATATTTT.